Below are 26 T cell receptor beta chains sequenced from a single sample in a study of beta chain features in type 1 diabetes. Expressed TCRB transcripts were sequenced after all isolated RNA was converted to cDNA. Sequencing was performed with immunoSEQ multiplex PCR; in TCRdb, only in-frame clones are kept and a portion is missing. The sample gives under 400,000 clones, around a fifth of which show up once; 0.044% is in the top ten. What was sequenced was naive CD4+ T cells from blood. The origin of the receptors is a woman younger than 30 in good health.

This clone was recorded a few times. This chain uses TRBV9 with TRBJ2-3; a possible D gene is TRBD1 (6 bases). Trimming took off 3 bases at V and 2 bases at J, with 10 bases between the two ends. The CDR3 consists of 14 residues. CDR1 is SGDLS, CDR2 YYNGEE, per germline. The CDR3 loop is CASSAGQITDTQYF. The DNA of the CDR3 is TGTGCCAGCAGCGCCGGACAGATCACAGATACGCAGTATTTT.

In this sample, this clone turned up a few times. The chain combines TRBV7-2 with TRBJ2-7; D may be TRBD1 (6 bases). Germline V gives CDR1 SGHTA, CDR2 FQGNSA. Trimming took 5 bases from V and 5 from J, leaving 13 bases between them. This CDR3 is built from 13 residues. As DNA, the CDR3 is TGTGCCAGCAGCGCTACAGGGTTGCACGAGCAGTACTTC. It codes for CASSATGLHEQYF.

J is TRBJ2-5 and V is TRBV1; the D call TRBD2 from the table was never checked on the DNA. TRBV1 is given as a pseudogene. This CDR3 is 17 amino acids long. The chain's CDR3 is CTSSHLSRDYSQETQYF. CDR3 coding DNA: TGCACCAGCAGCCATCTCTCCCGGGACTACTCTCAAGAGACCCAGTACTTC.

This clone was counted between two and nine times. The rearrangement links TRBV30 to TRBJ2-7; no firm D call. Germline values: CDR1 GTSNPN, CDR2 SVGIG (reference sequence). V was pared by 3 bases and J by 5 bases, with 8 bases between. The CDR3 has 11 residues. The CDR3 DNA reads as TGTGCCTGGAGGACGGCGGACGAGCAGTACTTC. It translates to CAWRTADEQYF.

This sequence joins TRBV29-1 and TRBJ2-2; D perhaps matches TRBD1 (6 bases). From germline, CDR1 is SQVTM and CDR2 ANQGSEA. The ends were cut back, 7 bases at V and 6 bases at J, with 15 bases in the middle. CDR3 length: 13 amino acids. This CDR3 is CSATYREAGELFF. Written as DNA, the CDR3 is TGCAGCGCCACGTACAGGGAAGCCGGGGAGCTGTTTTTT.

This clone has just a few counts. The same CDR3 can be traced to other DNA sequences in this sample. The V call is TRBV30, the J call TRBJ1-2; the D gene is possibly TRBD1 (6 bases). Per germline, CDR1 GTSNPN and CDR2 SVGIG (reference sequence). There are 12 residues in the CDR3. V was clipped by 2 bases and J by 4 bases, with 8 bases between them. CDR3 in DNA: TGTGCCTGGAGTAGGGACACCTATGGCTACACCTTC. Translated, it gives CAWSRDTYGYTF.

The rearrangement uses TRBV10-3 and TRBJ1-1, with TRBD1 as a possible D gene (5 bases). Trimming removed 6 bases from V and 7 bases from J, with 18 bases in between. This CDR3 region has 14 residues. CDR1 ENHRY and CDR2 SYGVKD come from the germline V gene. The CDR3 coding sequence is TGTGCCATCAGGACACCGGTAGACAGAGATGAAGCTTTCTTT. This sequence encodes CAIRTPVDRDEAFF.

This chain links TRBV23-1 with TRBJ1-3, with no clear D. TRBV23-1 is classed as an ORF, of uncertain function. V was clipped by 0 bases and J by 2 bases, with 8 bases between them. The CDR3 has 15 amino acids. The CDR3 coding sequence is TGCGCCAGCAGTCAATCTGGCTTGGCTGGAAACACCATATATTTT. This translates into CASSQSGLAGNTIYF.

V is TRBV7-9 and J is TRBJ2-3; 9 bases map to TRBD1. Losses at the gene ends were 5 bases for V and 4 bases for J; bases not matched to a gene: 10. The length of the CDR3 is 16 residues. Germline lookup yields CDR1 SEHNR and CDR2 FQNEAQ (reference sequence). CDR3 amino acids: CASSLRTGDIPDTQYF. CDR3 sequence (DNA): TGTGCCAGCAGCCTTCGGACAGGGGATATCCCAGATACGCAGTATTTT. The variable domain in full, with the rest retrieved from reference TRBV7-9 and TRBJ2-3, is DTGVSQNPRHKITKRGQNVTFRCDPISEHNRLYWYRQTLGQGPEFLTYFQNEAQLEKSRLLSDRFSAERPKGSFSTLEIQRTEQGDSAMYLCASSLRTGDIPDTQYFGPGTRLTVL.

The chain carries TRBV18 and TRBJ1-2; D might be TRBD1 (5 bases). V was cut by 4 bases and J by 4 bases, with 10 bases left in between. Germline V gives CDR1 KGHSH, CDR2 LQKENI. This CDR3 has 13 residues. The CDR3 region is CASSLETVYGYTF. CDR3 nucleotides: TGTGCCAGCTCACTCGAGACAGTCTATGGCTACACCTTC.

The V and J genes are TRBV5-6 and TRBJ2-1; D possibly corresponds to TRBD2 (5 bases). The CDR3 covers 15 residues. V lost 0 bases and J 9 bases, leaving 16 bases between the germline ends. Germline V gives CDR1 SGHDT, CDR2 YYEEEE. The CDR3 DNA sequence: TGTGCCAGCAGCTTGGGACTACTTGGCGCGGGTGAGCAGTTCTTC. Protein: CASSLGLLGAGEQFF.

V is TRBV9 and J is TRBJ2-5; TRBD2 matches 13 bases. V shed 4 bases and J 5 bases; nucleotides not matched to a gene: 11. This CDR3 has 17 residues. Germline CDR1 is SGDLS and CDR2 is YYNGEE. The CDR3 protein is CASSLEGGLAGVETQYF. The CDR3 region has the DNA TGTGCCAGCAGCTTAGAGGGCGGACTAGCGGGAGTGGAGACCCAGTACTTC.

This clone was picked up one time. The chain carries TRBV5-1 and TRBJ2-7; TRBD2 is a possible D gene (5 bases). V lost 4 bases and J lost 6, with 14 bases in between. CDR1 SGHRS and CDR2 YFSETQ come from the germline V gene. The CDR3 has 13 residues. The chain's CDR3 is CASSRGLVTEQYF. CDR3 coding DNA: TGCGCCAGCAGCCGCGGACTCGTCACCGAGCAGTACTTC.

V is TRBV2 and J is TRBJ2-7; 9 bases agree with TRBD1. Germline CDR1 SNHLY, CDR2 FYNNEI. CDR3 length: 15 residues. With V trimmed by 6 bases and J by 3 bases, 9 bases remained unmatched. The CDR3, as DNA: TGTGCCAGCAGCGCTCTGACAGGGGGTCACTACGAGCAGTACTTC. This encodes CASSALTGGHYEQYF. Complete variable domain (other parts from reference TRBV2 and TRBJ2-7): EPEVTQTPSHQVTQMGQEVILRCVPISNHLYFYWYRQILGQKVEFLVSFYNNEISEKSEIFDDQFSVERPDGSNFTLKIRSTKLEDSAMYFCASSALTGGHYEQYFGPGTRLTVT.

The chain couples TRBV6-1 to TRBJ1-5; 8 bases are a match to TRBD1. Germline CDR1 is MNHNS and CDR2 is SASEGT. V lost 7 bases and J lost 7; bases outside the gene matches: 6. The CDR3 extends over 13 amino acids. Written as DNA, the CDR3 is TGTGCCAGCAACCAGGGGGCAAGACAGCCCCAGCATTTT. It translates to CASNQGARQPQHF.

The chain combines TRBV5-1 with TRBJ2-3, with TRBD2 identical over 8 bases. V lost 2 bases, J lost 6 bases, and 11 bases stayed unmatched. This CDR3 has 16 residues. Germline V lookup: CDR1 SGHRS, CDR2 YFSETQ. CDR3 bases: TGCGCCAGCAGCTTCGTAGCGGGAAGGCCTCGGGATACGCAGTATTTT. Its translation is CASSFVAGRPRDTQYF.

This clone has a handful of counts. The chain combines TRBV30 with TRBJ2-7, with D perhaps matching TRBD2 (6 bases). The germline V gene encodes CDR1 GTSNPN and CDR2 SVGIG (reference sequence). CDR3 length: 11 residues. DNA of the CDR3: TGTGCTGCGGGATCTTCCTACGAGCAGTACTTC. This translates into CAAGSSYEQYF.

This clone was counted only a few times. This chain uses TRBV5-1 with TRBJ1-1; TRBD1 might be the D (6 bases). Germline lookup yields CDR1 SGHRS and CDR2 YFSETQ. The CDR3 runs to 16 residues. Between the trimmed V and J ends, which lost 0 bases and 10 bases, there was a span of 22 bases. CDR3 protein: CASSLGAAGTQTGAFF. CDR3 bases: TGCGCCAGCAGCTTGGGAGCCGCCGGGACACAAACGGGAGCTTTCTTT. The full variable domain, in which reference TRBV5-1 and TRBJ1-1 provide the parts outside the CDR3, is KAGVTQTPRYLIKTRGQQVTLSCSPISGHRSVSWYQQTPGQGLQFLFEYFSETQRNKGNFPGRFSGRQFSNSRSEMNVSTLELGDSALYLCASSLGAAGTQTGAFFGQGTRLTVV.

This clone has a handful of counts. The gene calls are TRBV19 and TRBJ2-2; 8 bases match TRBD1. V trimming: 7 bases; J trimming: 4 bases; junction bases outside the gene matches: 5. The CDR3 contains 14 residues. CDR1 and CDR2 from the germline V gene are LNHDA and SQIVND (reference sequence). CDR3 DNA: TGTGCCAGTACCCTCGACAGGGGCACCGGGGAGCTGTTTTTT. Amino acids: CASTLDRGTGELFF.

This clone was observed a few times. The genes are TRBV7-3 and TRBJ2-3; maybe TRBD2 (5 bases). Trimming took off 2 bases at V and 0 bases at J, with 21 bases between the two ends. The length of the CDR3 is 19 residues. Germline CDR1 reads SGHTA; CDR2 reads FQGTGA. CDR3 DNA sequence: TGTGCCAGCAGCTTAGGGAGCTGGGCGGCCCCCTCTAGCACAGATACGCAGTATTTT. This translates into CASSLGSWAAPSSTDTQYF.

This clone came up a few times. The rearrangement links TRBV7-3 to TRBJ2-5; the D is unclear. Between the trimmed V and J ends, which lost 5 bases and 2 bases, there was a span of 12 bases. Looked up from germline, CDR1 is SGHTA and CDR2 is FQGTGA. This CDR3 contains 14 residues. The CDR3 region has the DNA TGTGCCAGCAGCCCCAACGGCGGACAAGAGACCCAGTACTTC. It codes for CASSPNGGQETQYF.

This chain links TRBV7-2 with TRBJ2-1, with TRBD2 matching over 9 bases. This CDR3 has 16 amino acids. Germline values: CDR1 SGHTA, CDR2 FQGNSA. Trimming at V came to 1 base and at J to 5 bases, leaving 6 bases not matched to a gene. CDR3 loop: CASSLVGGGAHNEQFF. CDR3 DNA sequence: TGTGCCAGCAGCTTAGTTGGCGGGGGGGCACACAATGAGCAGTTCTTC.

The rearrangement links TRBV15 to TRBJ1-2, with 8 bases fitting TRBD1. There are 16 residues in the CDR3. The germline V gene encodes CDR1 LNHNV and CDR2 YYDKDF (reference sequence). The junction had 5 bases not matched to a gene; V was cut back by 0 bases and J by 2 bases. The CDR3: CATSREGTGRNYGYTF. CDR3 in DNA: TGTGCCACCAGCAGAGAAGGGACAGGACGAAACTATGGCTACACCTTC.

The V gene is TRBV5-4, the J gene TRBJ1-5, with D perhaps TRBD1 (5 bases). Germline-derived CDR1 and CDR2 are SGHNT and YYREEE (reference sequence). CDR3 size: 14 residues. V dropped 2 bases and J dropped 7 bases, with 13 bases sitting between them. The CDR3 DNA follows: TGTGCCAGCAGCTTAGCGGGGGTGGGGCAGCCCCAGCATTTT. Translated: CASSLAGVGQPQHF.

This clone was counted a few times. Other nucleotide sequences in the sample specify the same CDR3. The V gene is TRBV30, the J gene TRBJ1-5; tentative D call: TRBD1 (6 bases). The CDR3 runs 13 residues. Germline CDR1 GTSNPN, CDR2 SVGIG (reference sequence). V was shortened by 3 bases and J by 4 bases, with 10 bases between the two germline ends. As DNA, the CDR3 is TGTGCCTGGAGCGTGAGGGGGAATCAGCCCCAGCATTTT. It encodes CAWSVRGNQPQHF.

The rearrangement links TRBV30 to TRBJ1-2; 7 nucleotides align to TRBD1. The CDR3 contains 15 residues. With 0 bases clipped from V and 4 bases from J, the junction kept 8 bases outside the gene matches. The germline CDR1 and CDR2 sequences are GTSNPN and SVGIG (reference sequence). The CDR3 DNA sequence: TGTGCCTGGAGTGTAGGGGACAGCATGTCCTATGGCTACACCTTC. Encoded protein: CAWSVGDSMSYGYTF.